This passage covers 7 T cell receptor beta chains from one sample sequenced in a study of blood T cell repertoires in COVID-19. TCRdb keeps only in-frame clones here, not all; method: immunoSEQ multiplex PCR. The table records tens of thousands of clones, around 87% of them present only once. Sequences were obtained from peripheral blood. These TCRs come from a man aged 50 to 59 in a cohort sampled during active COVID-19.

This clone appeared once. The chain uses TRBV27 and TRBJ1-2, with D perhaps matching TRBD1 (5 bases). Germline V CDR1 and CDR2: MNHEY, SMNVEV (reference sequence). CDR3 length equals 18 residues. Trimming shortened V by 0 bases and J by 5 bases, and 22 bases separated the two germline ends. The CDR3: CASSLSVQGSGLLYGYTF. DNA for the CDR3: TGTGCCAGCAGTTTATCCGTCCAGGGTTCGGGTCTTCTGTATGGCTACACCTTC.

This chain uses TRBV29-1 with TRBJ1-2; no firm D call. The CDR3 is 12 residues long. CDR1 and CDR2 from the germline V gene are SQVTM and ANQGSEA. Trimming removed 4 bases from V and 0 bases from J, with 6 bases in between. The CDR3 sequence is CSVVETNYGYTF. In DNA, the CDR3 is TGCAGCGTTGTGGAGACTAACTATGGCTACACCTTC.

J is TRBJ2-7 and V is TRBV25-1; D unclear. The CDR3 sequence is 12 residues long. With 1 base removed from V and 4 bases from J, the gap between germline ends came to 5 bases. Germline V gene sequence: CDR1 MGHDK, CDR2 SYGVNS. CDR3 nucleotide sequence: TGTGCCAGCAGTGAATCCCTTTACGAGCAGTACTTC. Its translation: CASSESLYEQYF.

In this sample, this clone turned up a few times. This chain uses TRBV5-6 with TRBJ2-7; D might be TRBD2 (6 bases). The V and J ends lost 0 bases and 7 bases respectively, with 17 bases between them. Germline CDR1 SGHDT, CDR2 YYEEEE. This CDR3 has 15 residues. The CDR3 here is CASSLEVSGRGEQYF. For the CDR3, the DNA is TGTGCCAGCAGCTTGGAAGTTTCTGGGCGGGGAGAGCAGTACTTC.

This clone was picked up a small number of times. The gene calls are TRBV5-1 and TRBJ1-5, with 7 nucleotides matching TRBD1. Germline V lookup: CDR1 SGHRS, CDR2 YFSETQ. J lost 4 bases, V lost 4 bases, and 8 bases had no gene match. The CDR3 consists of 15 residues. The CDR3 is CASSATTGSNQPQHF. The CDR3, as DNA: TGCGCCAGCAGCGCAACGACAGGGAGTAATCAGCCCCAGCATTTT.

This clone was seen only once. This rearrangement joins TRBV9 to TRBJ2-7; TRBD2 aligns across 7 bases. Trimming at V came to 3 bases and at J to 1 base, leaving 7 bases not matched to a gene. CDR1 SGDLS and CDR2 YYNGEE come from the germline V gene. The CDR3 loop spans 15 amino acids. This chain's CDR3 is CASSGQRRESYEQYV. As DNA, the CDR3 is TGTGCCAGCAGCGGACAAAGGCGGGAGTCCTACGAGCAGTACGTC.

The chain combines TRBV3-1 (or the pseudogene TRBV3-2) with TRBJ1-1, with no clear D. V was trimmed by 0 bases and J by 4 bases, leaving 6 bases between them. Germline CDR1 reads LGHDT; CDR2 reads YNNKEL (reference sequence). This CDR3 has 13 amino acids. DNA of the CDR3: TGTGCCAGCAGCCAAGACAGAGGCACTGAAGCTTTCTTT. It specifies CASSQDRGTEAFF.